The sequence of this T cell receptor beta chain was determined in a study of blood T cell repertoires in COVID-19. Background on the study: Sites in the United States, Italy and Spain provided acute and convalescent COVID-19 samples. T cells, B-cell-depleted T cells, or PBMCs supplied cDNA or gDNA.

This clone was seen once. Seattle patients were enrolled while actively infected and followed longitudinally. Germline-derived CDR1 and CDR2 are SEHNR and FQNEAQ (reference sequence). This CDR3 region has 14 residues. Trimming took off 3 bases at V and 5 bases at J, with 8 bases between the two ends. As handled by the study authors: The assay estimated nucleated cells by amplifying reference gene primers. This table comes from immunoSEQ multiplex PCR, and its TCRdb copy is limited to in-frame clones, with some not included. V, J and clone size are taken as reported in that table, and D and trimming were inferred from the DNA itself. The sample shows some 110,000 clones, 76% of them seen only once.

This sequence originates from a man older than 75 with COVID-19, enrolled during active disease. Sequences were obtained from peripheral blood. This chain links TRBV7-9 with TRBJ1-6; no clear D gene. CDR3 region: CASSFSQNNSPLHF. DNA of the CDR3: TGTGCCAGCAGCTTCTCTCAGAATAATTCACCCCTCCACTTT.